The rows below give T cell receptor beta chains drawn from one sample of a study of blood T cell repertoires in COVID-19. Libraries were prepared by immunoSEQ multiplex PCR; TCRdb keeps only in-frame clonotypes and omits some of them. The data hold around 250,000 clones, with about 90% observed a single time. Input material: PBMCs or T cells enriched from blood (not recorded which). These receptors were obtained from a young woman with acute COVID-19. The CDR3 runs from the conserved cysteine through the conserved F or W. Each record gives: D gene, J gene, V gene, clone size, CDR3 DNA, CDR3 protein. A D gene is named only where the DNA matches it firmly. Where a row states a size, it is once, few, many or the class of an expanded clone; other rows omit it.

NA | TRBJ2-6 | TRBV6-5 | NA | TGTGCCAGCACCCGGTCTGGGGCCAACGTCCTGACTTTC | CASTRSGANVLTF
TRBD1 | TRBJ2-7 | TRBV27 | NA | TGTGCCAGCGGAGCATCGGGACAGCACTTC | CASGASGQHF
NA | TRBJ2-7 | TRBV4-3 | NA | TGCGCCAGCAGCCAATCCGAGGGATCCTACGAGCAGTACTTC | CASSQSEGSYEQYF
NA | TRBJ2-7 | TRBV4-1 | NA | TGCGCCAGCAGCCAAATCCCAGCCTACGAGCAGTACTTC | CASSQIPAYEQYF
NA | TRBJ2-2 | TRBV27 | NA | TGTGCCAGCAGTTTGAGTTCCACCGGGGAGCTGTTTTTT | CASSLSSTGELFF
TRBD1 | TRBJ1-3 | TRBV28 | NA | TGTGCCAGCAGTTTATCTGCAGGGGGTAGTTCTGGAAACACCATATATTTT | CASSLSAGGSSGNTIYF
TRBD1 | TRBJ2-1 | TRBV28 | NA | TGTGCCAGCAGTTTATACCAGGGGGCCTACAATGAGCAGTTCTTC | CASSLYQGAYNEQFF
TRBD1 | TRBJ2-7 | TRBV27 | NA | TGTGCCAGCAGTTTCTCCGGGACAGGGACGTACGAGCAGTACTTC | CASSFSGTGTYEQYF
NA | TRBJ1-2 | TRBV24-1 | NA | TGTGCCACCAGTGATACCACAGTTAACTATGGCTACACCTTC | CATSDTTVNYGYTF
NA | TRBJ2-3 | TRBV28 | NA | TGTGCCAGCAGTTTATTTCAGGGTGCAGATACGCAGTATTTT | CASSLFQGADTQYF
NA | TRBJ1-1 | TRBV11-2 | NA | TGTGCCAGCAGTTCGCAGGTGATGAACACTGAAGCTTTCTTT | CASSSQVMNTEAFF
NA | TRBJ2-7 | TRBV7-9 | NA | TGTGCCAGCAGCCCTGTCTACGAGCAGTACTTC | CASSPVYEQYF
NA | TRBJ2-1 | TRBV6-6 | NA | TGTGCCAGCAGTCGAGGATGGACAGATCGTTCCTACAATGAGCAGTTCTTC | CASSRGWTDRSYNEQFF
NA | TRBJ2-3 | TRBV7-2 | NA | TGTGCCAGCAGCTCCCCCACGACTAGTCCGGTCGGCACAGATACGCAGTATTTT | CASSSPTTSPVGTDTQYF
NA | TRBJ1-3 | TRBV25-1 | NA | TGTGCCAGCAGTAGCTCCGCGGGGAGCCACTCTGGAAACACCATATATTTT | CASSSSAGSHSGNTIYF
TRBD1 | TRBJ1-2 | TRBV19 | NA | TGTGCCAGTAGTACCGGGACAGGGGCGGGCTACACCTTC | CASSTGTGAGYTF
NA | TRBJ2-7 | TRBV21-1 | NA | TGTGCCAGCAGCATATCCGACAGGAACTCCTACGAGCAGTACTTC | CASSISDRNSYEQYF
TRBD1 | TRBJ1-5 | TRBV29-1 | NA | TGCAGCGTTGCCACGGACAGGGCGAGGGAGCCCCAGCATTTT | CSVATDRAREPQHF
TRBD2 | TRBJ2-1 | TRBV29-1 | NA | TGCAGCGCTTCTCTGACGTCGAGCGGGAGAGAGCAGTTCTTC | CSASLTSSGREQFF
NA | TRBJ1-1 | TRBV7-2 | NA | TGTGCCAGCAGCTTAGTCGGCCAGGGGAACACTGAAGCTTTCTTT | CASSLVGQGNTEAFF
NA | TRBJ1-3 | TRBV13 | few | TGTGCCAGCAGCCCTGGCCGTGGAAACACCATATATTTT | CASSPGRGNTIYF
NA | TRBJ2-6 | TRBV6-5 | NA | TGTGCCAGCAGGGACGCAGGGGCTGGGGCCAACGTCCTGACTTTC | CASRDAGAGANVLTF
TRBD2 | TRBJ2-1 | TRBV5-1 | NA | TGCGCCAGCAGCCCCGGACTAGCGGGAGTGAATGAGCAGTTCTTC | CASSPGLAGVNEQFF
NA | TRBJ2-3 | TRBV6-1 | NA | TGTGCCAGCAGTGAAGCGACTAGGTTCACAGATACGCAGTATTTT | CASSEATRFTDTQYF
NA | TRBJ1-4 | TRBV30 | NA | TGTGCCTGGAGTCTACTCACCGGGAAAGAAAAACTGTTTTTT | CAWSLLTGKEKLFF
NA | TRBJ1-2 | TRBV6-5 | NA | TGTGCCAGCAGTTACAGGGGTTTAAACTATGGCTACACCTTC | CASSYRGLNYGYTF
NA | TRBJ2-1 | TRBV2 | NA | TGTGCCAGCAGGAGCCTTTATGAGCAGTTCTTC | CASRSLYEQFF
NA | TRBJ2-3 | TRBV7-9 | NA | TGTGCCAGCAGCTCAGCTCGGGGGGATACGCAGTATTTT | CASSSARGDTQYF
NA | TRBJ2-7 | TRBV21-1 | NA | TGTGCCAGCAGCCCTCCGGACTACTACGAGCAGTACTTC | CASSPPDYYEQYF
NA | TRBJ2-7 | TRBV5-1 | NA | TGCGCCAGCAGCTTGGTCAAGGGGCTTTCCGACGAGCAGTACTTC | CASSLVKGLSDEQYF
TRBD2 | TRBJ2-3 | TRBV28 | NA | TGTGCCAGCAGTCCCTCGGGACTAGCGGGAGCTACCAGGGGAGATACGCAGTATTTT | CASSPSGLAGATRGDTQYF
NA | TRBJ1-1 | TRBV15 | few | TGTGCCACCAGCAGAGATCCCGGCCAAGGGGCCACTGAAGCTTTCTTT | CATSRDPGQGATEAFF
TRBD2 | TRBJ2-7 | TRBV7-9 | NA | TGTGCCAGCAGCAAACCGGGACTAGCGGGAGTGGCCGAGCAGTACTTC | CASSKPGLAGVAEQYF
TRBD1 | TRBJ2-1 | TRBV27 | NA | TGTGCCAGCAGTTTAGAGGGGGCTGAAACCTACAATGAGCAGTTCTTC | CASSLEGAETYNEQFF
TRBD1 | TRBJ2-3 | TRBV30 | NA | TGTGCCTGGAGTCGAGGGACAGGGGTTACAGATACGCAGTATTTT | CAWSRGTGVTDTQYF
TRBD2 | TRBJ2-3 | TRBV7-2 | NA | TGTGCCAGCAGCCCAGCGGGAGTAGGCACAGATACGCAGTATTTT | CASSPAGVGTDTQYF
TRBD1 | TRBJ1-6 | TRBV7-2 | NA | TGTGCCAGCAGCTTAGAAGAGACAGGGGGTGGTTCACCCCTCCACTTT | CASSLEETGGGSPLHF
NA | TRBJ2-1 | TRBV24-1 | NA | TGTGCCACCAGTGATCCGGACTCGGGATACAATGAGCAGTTCTTC | CATSDPDSGYNEQFF
NA | TRBJ2-1 | TRBV7-9 | NA | TGTGCCAGCAGCCCCCTAGGGCGGGGCAATTACAATGAGCAGTTCTTC | CASSPLGRGNYNEQFF
TRBD1 | TRBJ2-7 | TRBV10-1 | few | TGCGCCAGCAGTGAGGCGACCGGGACAGGGTACGAGCAGTACTTC | CASSEATGTGYEQYF
TRBD1 | TRBJ1-6 | TRBV5-8 | NA | TGTGCCAGCAGCTTGGTCCTACAGGGGAAGTCCTATAATTCACCCCTCCACTTT | CASSLVLQGKSYNSPLHF
NA | TRBJ1-1 | TRBV4-2 | once | TGTGCCAGCAGCCAACGGGACATGAGGACTGAAGCTTTCTTT | CASSQRDMRTEAFF
NA | TRBJ2-7 | TRBV5-1 | NA | TGCGCCAGCAGCTTGGCCATGGGCTTCGAGCAGTACTTC | CASSLAMGFEQYF
NA | TRBJ2-7 | TRBV25-1 | NA | TGTGCCAGCAGTGAATATACTGGTCCAGGGCGCGAGCAGTACTTC | CASSEYTGPGREQYF
NA | TRBJ2-7 | TRBV28 | NA | TGTGCCAGCAGCGAGGGGGACTACACCAAGAGCTCCTACGAGCAGTACTTC | CASSEGDYTKSSYEQYF
TRBD2 | TRBJ2-1 | TRBV7-8 | NA | TGTGCCAGCAGCTTAATCCAGCGGGATTGGAATGAGCAGTTCTTC | CASSLIQRDWNEQFF
TRBD1 | TRBJ2-7 | TRBV27 | once | TGTGCCAGCAGCCGACAGGGGGAGGCCTACGAGCAGTACTTC | CASSRQGEAYEQYF
NA | TRBJ1-5 | TRBV6-2/TRBV6-3 | NA | TGTGCCAGCAGTGTTCAGGCTTATCAGCCCCAGCATTTT | CASSVQAYQPQHF
TRBD2 | TRBJ2-1 | TRBV18 | NA | TGTGCCAGCTCACCCACGGGACTAGCTCTCTACAATGAGCAGTTCTTC | CASSPTGLALYNEQFF
TRBD2 | TRBJ2-7 | TRBV19 | NA | TGTGCCAGTAGCGGGAGGGCCGAATCCTACGAGCAGTACTTC | CASSGRAESYEQYF
NA | TRBJ2-2 | TRBV6-5 | NA | TGTGCCAGCAGTCCGCGGTCCGTCGGCACCGGGGAGCTGTTTTTT | CASSPRSVGTGELFF
TRBD2 | TRBJ2-1 | TRBV5-4 | NA | TGTGCCAGCAGCTTGTACCTAGCGGTTTACAATGAGCAGTTCTTC | CASSLYLAVYNEQFF
NA | TRBJ2-2 | TRBV3-1/TRBV3-2 | few | TGTGCCAGCAGCCAAACGGTCACCGGGGAGCTGTTTTTT | CASSQTVTGELFF
TRBD1 | TRBJ1-2 | TRBV28 | NA | TGTGCCAGCAGCCATGACAGGGGAGAGCATGGCTACACCTTC | CASSHDRGEHGYTF
TRBD2 | TRBJ2-2 | TRBV18 | NA | TGTGCCAGCTCACCAATCTCTCCGGGGGGGCAGAACACCGGGGAGCTGTTTTTT | CASSPISPGGQNTGELFF
TRBD2 | TRBJ2-2 | TRBV18 | once | TGTGCCAGCTCACCCCGGACTAGCGGGAACACCGGGGAGCTGTTTTTT | CASSPRTSGNTGELFF
NA | TRBJ2-7 | TRBV5-1 | NA | TGCGCCAGCAGCTTGGACGGCAGCGGAGGGGAAAAAGAGCAGTACTTC | CASSLDGSGGEKEQYF
NA | TRBJ1-1 | TRBV7-9 | NA | TGTGCCAGCAGCTTAGATGGGAGCACTGAAGCTTTCTTT | CASSLDGSTEAFF